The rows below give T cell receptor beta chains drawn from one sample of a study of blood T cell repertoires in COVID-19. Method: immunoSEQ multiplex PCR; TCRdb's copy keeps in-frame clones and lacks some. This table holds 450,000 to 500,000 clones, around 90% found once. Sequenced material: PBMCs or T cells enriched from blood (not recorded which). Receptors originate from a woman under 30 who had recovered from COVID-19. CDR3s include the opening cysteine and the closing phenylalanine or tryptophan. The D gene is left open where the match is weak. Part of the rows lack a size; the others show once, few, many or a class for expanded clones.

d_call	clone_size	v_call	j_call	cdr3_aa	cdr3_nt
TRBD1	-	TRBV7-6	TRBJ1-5	CASSNGQGGQPQHF	TGTGCCAGCAGCAACGGACAGGGGGGTCAGCCCCAGCATTTT
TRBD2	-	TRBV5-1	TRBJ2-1	CASSLDGREENEQFF	TGCGCCAGCAGCTTGGATGGGCGGGAGGAAAATGAGCAGTTCTTC
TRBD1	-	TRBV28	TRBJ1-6	CASWDGQGETPPLHF	TGTGCCAGCTGGGACGGACAGGGAGAGACGCCTCCCCTCCACTTT
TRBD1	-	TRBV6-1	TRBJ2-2	CASREDRVGTGELFF	TGTGCCAGCAGGGAAGACAGGGTTGGAACCGGGGAGCTGTTTTTT
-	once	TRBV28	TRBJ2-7	CASSLPGQIYEQYF	TGTGCCAGCAGTTTACCGGGACAAATCTACGAGCAGTACTTC
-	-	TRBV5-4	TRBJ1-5	CASSLMGGNQPQHF	TGTGCCAGCAGCTTGATGGGAGGCAATCAGCCCCAGCATTTT
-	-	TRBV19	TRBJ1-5	CASSPLQILQPQHF	TGTGCCAGTAGTCCGCTTCAGATCCTTCAGCCCCAGCATTTT
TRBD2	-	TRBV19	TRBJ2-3	CASRSPGGRTDTQYF	TGTGCCAGTAGATCTCCGGGGGGAAGGACAGATACGCAGTATTTT
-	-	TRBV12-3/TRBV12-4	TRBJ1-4	CASSPMNEKLFF	TGTGCCAGCAGTCCTATGAATGAAAAACTGTTTTTT
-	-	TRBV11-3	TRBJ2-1	CASSPYRNYNEQFF	TGTGCCAGCAGCCCCTACAGGAACTACAATGAGCAGTTCTTC
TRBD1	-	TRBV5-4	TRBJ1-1	CASSSKTGQGRGEAFF	TGTGCCAGCAGCTCGAAGACAGGACAGGGCAGGGGTGAAGCTTTCTTT
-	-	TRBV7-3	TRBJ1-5	CASSLTANQPQHF	TGTGCCAGCAGCTTAACTGCGAATCAGCCCCAGCATTTT
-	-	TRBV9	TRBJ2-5	CASSVVGETQYF	TGTGCCAGCAGCGTAGTCGGGGAGACCCAGTACTTC
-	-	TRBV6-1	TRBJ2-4	CASSEVPPGALKNIQYF	TGTGCCAGCAGTGAAGTCCCCCCAGGGGCGTTAAAAAACATTCAGTACTTC
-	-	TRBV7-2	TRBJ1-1	CASSLRGGDIKETEAFF	TGTGCCAGCAGCTTGCGTGGGGGGGACATCAAGGAGACTGAAGCTTTCTTT
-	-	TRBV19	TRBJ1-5	CASSMGGGSNQPQHF	TGTGCCAGTAGTATGGGAGGGGGGAGCAATCAGCCCCAGCATTTT
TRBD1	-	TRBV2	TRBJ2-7	CASGQGPYEQYF	TGTGCCAGTGGACAGGGACCCTACGAGCAGTACTTC
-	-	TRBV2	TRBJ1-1	CASFTGRDSEAFF	TGTGCCAGCTTTACAGGGCGCGACTCTGAAGCTTTCTTT
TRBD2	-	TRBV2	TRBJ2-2	CASRFGLAGGELFF	TGTGCCAGCAGGTTCGGACTAGCGGGCGGGGAGCTGTTTTTT
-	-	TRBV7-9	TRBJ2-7	CASSSVAGIKGEQYF	TGTGCCAGCAGCTCCGTGGCGGGGATTAAGGGGGAGCAGTACTTC
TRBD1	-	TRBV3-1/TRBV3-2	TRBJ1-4	CASSTRQGWGTTNEKLFF	TGTGCCAGCAGCACCCGACAGGGCTGGGGGACAACTAATGAAAAACTGTTTTTT
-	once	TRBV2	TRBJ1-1	CASSDPRGETEAFF	TGTGCCAGCAGTGATCCAAGGGGTGAGACTGAAGCTTTCTTT
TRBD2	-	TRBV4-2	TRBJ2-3	CASSQTLAGGNTQYF	TGTGCCAGCAGCCAGACCCTAGCGGGGGGTAATACGCAGTATTTT
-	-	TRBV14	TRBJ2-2	CASSQVGVNTGELFF	TGTGCCAGCAGCCAAGTCGGGGTTAACACCGGGGAGCTGTTTTTT
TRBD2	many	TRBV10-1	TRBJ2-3	CASSSMPAAGVKDTQYF	TGCGCCAGCAGTTCGATGCCCGCGGCGGGGGTGAAAGATACGCAGTATTTT
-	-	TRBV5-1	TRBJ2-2	CASKPTVTGELFF	TGCGCCAGCAAACCGACAGTCACCGGGGAGCTGTTTTTT
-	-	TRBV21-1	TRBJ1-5	CASVTEGLEPQHF	TGTGCCAGTGTAACAGAGGGATTGGAGCCCCAGCATTTT
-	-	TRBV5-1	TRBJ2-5	CASSLGTGRETQYF	TGCGCCAGCAGCTTGGGGACGGGAAGAGAGACCCAGTACTTC
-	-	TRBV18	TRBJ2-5	CASSPELQETQYF	TGTGCCAGCTCACCGGAGTTACAAGAGACCCAGTACTTC
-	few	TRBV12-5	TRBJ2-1	CASGWRKDGATHNEQFF	TGTGCTAGTGGTTGGCGGAAGGATGGGGCGACCCACAATGAGCAGTTCTTC
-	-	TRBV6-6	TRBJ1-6	CASSSGTYNSPLHF	TGTGCCAGCAGTTCCGGGACATATAATTCACCCCTCCACTTT
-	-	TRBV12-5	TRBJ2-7	CASGSDRLTSYEQYF	TGTGCTAGTGGTTCCGACAGGCTCACCTCCTACGAGCAGTACTTC
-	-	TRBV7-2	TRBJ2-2	CASSSGIARGTGELFF	TGTGCCAGCAGCTCCGGGATAGCGCGGGGCACCGGGGAGCTGTTTTTT
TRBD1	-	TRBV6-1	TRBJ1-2	CASSGAGLTGRDGYTF	TGTGCCAGCAGTGGTGCAGGGCTGACAGGGAGAGATGGCTACACCTTC
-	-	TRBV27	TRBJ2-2	CASSFGLTGELFF	TGTGCCAGCAGTTTTGGACTCACCGGGGAGCTGTTTTTT